This passage covers 10 T cell receptor beta chains from one sample sequenced in a study of T cells in tumors after PD-1 blockade (dated by TCRdb to the late 2010s). The label giving this sample's time point can be read as: before anti-PD-1 therapy. Library generation was performed with the immunoSEQ multiplex PCR assay. TCRdb provides this immuneACCESS table in a form limited to in-frame rearrangements. Some clones are lacking; in checked studies, under half of them reflect an unresolved V gene, and why the rest are absent is not known. This sample holds some 47,000 clones; approximately 79% were observed only once. The ten largest clonotypes hold 16% of the sample. Sequenced material: PBMCs, taken before anti-PD-1 treatment. These TCRs come from a human donor with basal cell carcinoma.

In the case of this clone: In this CDR3 the conserved last residue, phenylalanine or tryptophan, is missing, so a read error is likely. The limits of the CDR3 on the DNA are not certain, so only TCRdb's listed CDR3 is given. This sequence joins TRBV29-1 and TRBJ2-7; the table calls TRBD2, which could not be checked here. The CDR3 spans 9 residues, counting both ends. Germline V gives CDR1 SQVTM, CDR2 ANQGSEA. The CDR3 loop reads CSPGLGPYC.

The chain joins TRBV27 to TRBJ2-7, with D possibly being TRBD2 (6 bases). V lost 0 bases and J 0 bases, leaving 9 bases between the germline ends. From germline, CDR1 is MNHEY and CDR2 SMNVEV (reference sequence). The CDR3 totals 15 residues. In DNA form, the CDR3 reads TGTGCCAGCAGTTTATCAAACGGGGGCTCCTACGAGCAGTACTTC. Protein sequence: CASSLSNGGSYEQYF.

The rearrangement uses TRBV28 and TRBJ2-1, with TRBD2 matching 11 bases. After removal of 2 bases from V and 6 bases from J, the junction contained 9 bases not matched to a gene. The germline V gene encodes CDR1 MDHEN and CDR2 SYDVKM. This CDR3 comprises 17 residues. The CDR3 DNA follows: TGTGCCAGCAGTTTACCCTTGGGACTAGCGGTGAGCAATGAGCAGTTCTTC. Protein product: CASSLPLGLAVSNEQFF.

In DNA, the CDR3 is TGTGCCAGCAGCTCCATACGGGGGGGCACAGATACGCAGTATTTT. The encoded protein is CASSSIRGGTDTQYF. The chain carries TRBV9 and TRBJ2-3; 7 bases fit TRBD2. CDR3 size: 15 residues. The V and J ends lost 4 bases and 1 base, in that order; junction bases with no gene match: 6. Germline-derived CDR1 and CDR2 are SGDLS and YYNGEE.

The count of this clone is one. The V call is TRBV5-1, the J call TRBJ1-2; maybe TRBD1 (5 bases). The CDR3 contains 16 residues. Germline V lookup: CDR1 SGHRS, CDR2 YFSETQ. V lost 4 bases and J 0 bases, leaving 16 bases between the germline ends. The chain's CDR3 is CASSPVGADSNYGYTF. CDR3 bases: TGCGCCAGCAGCCCGGTTGGGGCGGATTCTAACTATGGCTACACCTTC.

This chain uses TRBV28 with TRBJ2-5; TRBD1 aligns across 9 bases. The J call is in doubt because the DNA end fits TRBJ2-7 better. The CDR3 runs 15 residues. Looked up from germline, CDR1 is MDHEN and CDR2 is SYDVKM. CDR3 nucleotide sequence: TGTGCCAGCAGGTCCCAACAGGGGGCTTCCTACGAGCAGTACTTC. Its translation: CASRSQQGASYEQYF.

A few counts support this clone. The chain employs TRBV27 and TRBJ1-5, with 9 positions matching TRBD1. The CDR3 has 19 amino acids. V shed 3 bases, J shed 5 bases, and the junction held 17 bases outside the gene matches. The germline V gene encodes CDR1 MNHEY and CDR2 SMNVEV (reference sequence). The CDR3 DNA follows: TGTGCCAGCAGTTTTACCCTACCCGTTACAGGGGGCGGCGATCAGCCCCAGCATTTT. Translated: CASSFTLPVTGGGDQPQHF.

This sequence joins TRBV19 and TRBJ2-2, with 12 bases identical to TRBD2. With 4 bases clipped from V and 6 bases from J, the junction kept 9 bases outside the gene matches. This CDR3 region has 17 residues. From germline, CDR1 is LNHDA and CDR2 SQIVND (reference sequence). CDR3 loop: CASSRPRRTSGAGELFF. CDR3 coding DNA: TGTGCCAGTAGTAGGCCCCGAAGGACTAGCGGGGCCGGGGAGCTGTTTTTT.

CDR3 sequence reads: CASSELRYEQYF. CDR3 nucleotide sequence: TGTGCCAGCAGTGAATTGAGATACGAGCAGTACTTC. The rearrangement uses TRBV6-1 and TRBJ2-7; D ambiguous. The CDR3 sequence is 12 residues long. The V gene's germline CDR1 is MNHNS and CDR2 SASEGT. V dropped 2 bases and J dropped 4 bases, with 6 bases sitting between them.

V usage is TRBV6-2 or TRBV6-3 and J usage is TRBJ1-1, with D maybe TRBD1 (6 bases). Per germline, CDR1 MNHEY and CDR2 SVGEGT. The length of the CDR3 is 15 residues. Trimming stripped 2 bases from V and 7 bases from J, with 17 bases between. The CDR3 DNA follows: TGTGCCAGCAGTTACCTCGGGGGGGCGGCTAGTGAAGCTTTCTTT. The encoded protein is CASSYLGGAASEAFF.